These 5 T cell receptor beta chains were all obtained from the same sample, sequenced in a study of blood T cell repertoires in COVID-19. Sequencing used immunoSEQ multiplex PCR; TCRdb keeps in-frame clones, though not all of them. The sample includes fewer than 180,000 clones, 65% to 90% of them seen just once. Sequencing input: peripheral blood. These receptors all stem from a man between 65 and 85 years old with acute or convalescent COVID-19.

The J gene is TRBJ1-3, the V gene TRBV18; 10 bases map to TRBD1. Germline CDR1 and CDR2: KGHSH and LQKENI. After removal of 1 base from V and 2 bases from J, the junction contained 2 bases not matched to a gene. This CDR3 is built from 16 residues. The DNA of the CDR3 is TGTGCCAGCTCACCACGGGGGACAGGGGCTGGAAACACCATATATTTT. Translating gives CASSPRGTGAGNTIYF.

The chain links TRBV5-1 to TRBJ2-6; D remains ambiguous. Germline values: CDR1 SGHRS, CDR2 YFSETQ. With 3 bases removed from V and 2 bases from J, the gap between germline ends came to 9 bases. The CDR3 runs to 15 residues. The CDR3 DNA is TGCGCCAGCAGCTCGACTGCGACTGGGGCCAACGTCCTGACTTTC. Translating it yields CASSSTATGANVLTF.

This chain's CDR3 is CASSLVRTGREQFF. CDR3 DNA sequence: TGTGCCAGCAGCTTAGTAAGGACAGGGAGGGAGCAGTTCTTC. The chain is built from TRBV7-2 and TRBJ2-1; TRBD1 agrees at 8 bases. Germline values: CDR1 SGHTA, CDR2 FQGNSA. The trim removed 1 base at V and 10 bases at J, leaving 6 bases unmatched. This CDR3 spans 14 amino acids.

This chain links TRBV3-1 (or the pseudogene TRBV3-2) with TRBJ1-2; no clear D gene. In germline, CDR1 is LGHDT, CDR2 YNNKEL (reference sequence). The V end lost 0 bases, the J end lost 4 bases, and 9 bases lay between the germline ends. The CDR3 length is 14 residues. This CDR3 reads CASSQELSIYGYTF. The DNA of the CDR3 is TGTGCCAGCAGCCAAGAGTTGTCAATCTATGGCTACACCTTC.

This clone was seen only a few times. V and J are TRBV19 and TRBJ2-7; D uncertain. Per germline, CDR1 LNHDA and CDR2 SQIVND (reference sequence). V gave up 3 bases and J gave up 0 bases, with 9 bases separating them. CDR3 length equals 14 residues. This chain's CDR3 is CASSIGANSYEQYF. The CDR3 bases are TGTGCCAGTAGTATCGGAGCCAACTCCTACGAGCAGTACTTC.